The rows below give T cell receptor beta chains drawn from one sample of a study of persistence of HIV-infected CD4 T cells. Some clones are missing from TCRdb's copy, which holds only in-frame ones; the method was immunoSEQ multiplex PCR. The sample contains 7,500 to 8,500 clones, roughly two thirds of which appear only once. No antigen is known for these receptors. Specimen: CD4+ T cells sorted from PBMCs after roughly 18-hour stimulation, collected from a patient who received antiretroviral therapy. Every receptor here comes from an adult man with HIV who was CMV-seropositive. The CDR3 runs from the conserved cysteine through the conserved F or W. A D gene is named only where the DNA matches it firmly. The size field is filled for only some rows; it gives once, few, many or a size class.

TRBV21-1	NA	NA	18	TRBJ2-7	TGTGCCAGCAGCAAAATAAAAGAGACAGGCTCTGAGCCCTACGAGCAGTACTTC	CASSKIKETGSEPYEQYF
TRBV14	NA	NA	11	TRBJ2-2	TGTGCTAGGCCGGACGGCGGGGAGCTGTTTTTT	CARPDGGELFF
TRBV9	NA	few	16	TRBJ1-2	TGTGCCAGCAGCGCCCGTAATTCAGGGACAAACTATGGCTACACCTTC	CASSARNSGTNYGYTF
TRBV6-5	NA	NA	16	TRBJ1-1	TGTGCCAGCAGTTACTTAAGATTCGGGGCATCGACTGAAGCTTTCTTT	CASSYLRFGASTEAFF
TRBV19	TRBD1	medium-sized	17	TRBJ1-2	TGTGCCAGTAGTATAGATCTACAAACCGGGACAGGGACTGGCTACACCTTC	CASSIDLQTGTGTGYTF
TRBV6-6	NA	NA	14	TRBJ1-1	TGTGCCAGCAGCCCACTAGGGCTGGGCACTGAAGCTTTCTTT	CASSPLGLGTEAFF
TRBV3-1/TRBV3-2	NA	few	14	TRBJ2-1	TGTGCCAGCAGCCGGAAGGGAGACTACAATGAGCAGTTCTTC	CASSRKGDYNEQFF
TRBV6-2/TRBV6-3	TRBD1	NA	20	TRBJ2-7	TGTGCCAGCAGTTCGGGGGACAGGTCACGGTCTCTCAGGGGAGCCTACGAGCAGTACTTC	CASSSGDRSRSLRGAYEQYF
TRBV6-5	TRBD1	NA	16	TRBJ1-2	TGTGCCAGCAGTTACCCCGGGACAGGGGGCGACTATGGCTACACCTTC	CASSYPGTGGDYGYTF
TRBV6-5	NA	medium-sized	15	TRBJ2-7	TGTGCCAGCAGTTACTCGTGGCAGGGTGGTTACGAGCAGTACTTC	CASSYSWQGGYEQYF
TRBV3-1/TRBV3-2	TRBD1	few	14	TRBJ1-5	TGTGCCAGCTCATCAGGGACAGTCAATCAGCCCCAGCATTTT	CASSSGTVNQPQHF
TRBV3-1/TRBV3-2	NA	NA	13	TRBJ1-1	TGTGCCAGCAGCCAAGGAGTGTGGACTGAAGCTTTCTTT	CASSQGVWTEAFF
TRBV18	NA	NA	12	TRBJ1-2	TGTGCCAGCTCGCAATTTAACTATGGCTACACCTTC	CASSQFNYGYTF
TRBV4-3	TRBD2	NA	15	TRBJ2-3	TGCGCCAGCAGCCAAGGGATAGCGGGGTGGAGTACGCAGTATTTT	CASSQGIAGWSTQYF
TRBV7-8	NA	few	15	TRBJ1-5	TGTGCCAGCAGCTTAGGGCAGAATAGCAATCAGCCCCAGCATTTT	CASSLGQNSNQPQHF
TRBV5-1	TRBD1	NA	15	TRBJ2-7	TGCGCCAGCAGCCAAACAGGGGGCCAAGGCTACGAGCAGTACTTC	CASSQTGGQGYEQYF
TRBV7-3	NA	NA	15	TRBJ2-2	TGTGCCAGCAGTCACGGAACCAGGAACACCGGGGAGCTGTTTTTT	CASSHGTRNTGELFF
TRBV29-1	TRBD2	NA	15	TRBJ2-7	TGCAGCGTTGGGCCTTGGGGGGGGACCTCCTACGAGCAGTACTTC	CSVGPWGGTSYEQYF
TRBV30	NA	NA	14	TRBJ2-3	TGTGCCTGGATGACACCAGGGGGCACAGATACGCAGTATTTT	CAWMTPGGTDTQYF
TRBV19	TRBD1	NA	17	TRBJ2-4	TGTGCCAGTAGTATAGATCAGTCGACAGGGGTATCTTTGGGTCAGTACTTC	CASSIDQSTGVSLGQYF
TRBV3-1/TRBV3-2	NA	NA	14	TRBJ1-2	TGTGCCAGCAGCTTATCGACCGTTCACTATGGCTACACCTTC	CASSLSTVHYGYTF
TRBV9	NA	large	13	TRBJ2-3	TGTGCCAGCAGCCTCTCTAGGACAGATACGCAGTATTTT	CASSLSRTDTQYF
TRBV28	NA	NA	16	TRBJ2-6	TGTGCCAGCAGTTTACAATGGGGGGCTGGGGCCAACGTCCTGACTTTC	CASSLQWGAGANVLTF
TRBV2	NA	once	16	TRBJ1-3	TGTGCCAGCAGTGAAGGGCAGCGCTACTCTGGAAACACCATATATTTT	CASSEGQRYSGNTIYF
TRBV7-7	TRBD1	NA	15	TRBJ2-2	TGTGCCAGCAGTTTAAACAGGGGAGAATCCGGGGAGCTGTTTTTT	CASSLNRGESGELFF
TRBV19	NA	once	10	TRBJ2-4	TGTGCCAGTAGTATCGGGACACAGTACTTC	CASSIGTQYF
TRBV9	NA	NA	13	TRBJ2-5	TGTGCCAGCAGCGTAGCTCGGGGTGAGACCCAGTACTTC	CASSVARGETQYF
TRBV28	TRBD1	NA	15	TRBJ1-2	TGTGCCAGCAGCTTGGGAGGACAGGGACCCTATGGCTACACCTTC	CASSLGGQGPYGYTF
TRBV4-3	TRBD1	NA	16	TRBJ1-2	TGCGCCAGCAGCCAAGAAGCCAGGACAGGGGGCTATGGCTACACCTTC	CASSQEARTGGYGYTF